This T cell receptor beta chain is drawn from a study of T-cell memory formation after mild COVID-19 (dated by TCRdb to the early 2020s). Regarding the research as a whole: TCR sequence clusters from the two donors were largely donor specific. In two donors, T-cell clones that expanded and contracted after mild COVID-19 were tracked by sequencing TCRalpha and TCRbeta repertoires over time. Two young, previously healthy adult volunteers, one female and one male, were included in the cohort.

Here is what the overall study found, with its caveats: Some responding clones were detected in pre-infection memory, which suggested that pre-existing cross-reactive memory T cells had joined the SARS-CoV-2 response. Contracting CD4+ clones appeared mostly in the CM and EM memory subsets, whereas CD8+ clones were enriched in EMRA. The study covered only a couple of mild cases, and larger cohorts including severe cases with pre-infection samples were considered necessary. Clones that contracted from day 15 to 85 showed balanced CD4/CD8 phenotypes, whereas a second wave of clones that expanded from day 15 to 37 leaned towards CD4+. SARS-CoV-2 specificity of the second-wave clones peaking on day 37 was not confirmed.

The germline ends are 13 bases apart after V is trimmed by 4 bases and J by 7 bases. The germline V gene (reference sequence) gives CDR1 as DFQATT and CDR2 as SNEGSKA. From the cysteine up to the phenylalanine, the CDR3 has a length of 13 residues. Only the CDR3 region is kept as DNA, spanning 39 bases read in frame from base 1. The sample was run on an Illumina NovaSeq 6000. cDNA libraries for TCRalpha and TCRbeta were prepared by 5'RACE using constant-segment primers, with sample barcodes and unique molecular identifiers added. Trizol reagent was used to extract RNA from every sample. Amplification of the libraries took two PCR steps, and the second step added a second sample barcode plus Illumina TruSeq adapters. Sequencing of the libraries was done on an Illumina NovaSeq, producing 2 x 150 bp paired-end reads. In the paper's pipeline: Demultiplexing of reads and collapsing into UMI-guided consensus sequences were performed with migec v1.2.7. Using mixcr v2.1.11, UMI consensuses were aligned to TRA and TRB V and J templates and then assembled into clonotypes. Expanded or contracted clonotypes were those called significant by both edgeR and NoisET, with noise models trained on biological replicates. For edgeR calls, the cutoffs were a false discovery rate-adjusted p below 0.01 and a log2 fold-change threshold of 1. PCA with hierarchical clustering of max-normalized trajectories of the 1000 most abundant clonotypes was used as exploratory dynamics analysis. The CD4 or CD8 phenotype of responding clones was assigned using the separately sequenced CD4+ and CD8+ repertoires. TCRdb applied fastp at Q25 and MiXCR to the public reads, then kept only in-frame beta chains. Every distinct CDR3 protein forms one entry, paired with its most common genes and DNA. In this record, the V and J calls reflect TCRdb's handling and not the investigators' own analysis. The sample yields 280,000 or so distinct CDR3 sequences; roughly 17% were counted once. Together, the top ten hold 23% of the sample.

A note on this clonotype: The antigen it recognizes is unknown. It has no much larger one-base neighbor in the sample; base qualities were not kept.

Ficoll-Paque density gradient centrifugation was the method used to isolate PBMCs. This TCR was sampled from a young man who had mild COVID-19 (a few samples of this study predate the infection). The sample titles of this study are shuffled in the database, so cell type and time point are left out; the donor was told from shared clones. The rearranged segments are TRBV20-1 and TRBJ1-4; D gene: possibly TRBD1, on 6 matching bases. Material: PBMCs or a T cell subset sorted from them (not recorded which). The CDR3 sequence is CSAKGGAVEKLFF. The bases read TGCAGTGCTAAGGGGGGGGCGGTTGAAAAACTGTTTTTT.